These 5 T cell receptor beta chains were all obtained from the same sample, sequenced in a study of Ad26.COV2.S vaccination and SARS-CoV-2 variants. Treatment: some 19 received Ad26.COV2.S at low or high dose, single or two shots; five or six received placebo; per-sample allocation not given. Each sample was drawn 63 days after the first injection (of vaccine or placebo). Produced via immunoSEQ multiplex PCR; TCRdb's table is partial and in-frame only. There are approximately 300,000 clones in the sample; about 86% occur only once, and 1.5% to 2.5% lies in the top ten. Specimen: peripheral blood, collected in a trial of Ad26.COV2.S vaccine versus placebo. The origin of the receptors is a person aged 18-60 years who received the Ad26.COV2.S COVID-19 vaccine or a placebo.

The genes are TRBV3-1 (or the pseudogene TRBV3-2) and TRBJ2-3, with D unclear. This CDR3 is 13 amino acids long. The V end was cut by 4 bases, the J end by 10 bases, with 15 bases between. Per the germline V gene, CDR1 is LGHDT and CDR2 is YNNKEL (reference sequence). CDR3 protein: CASSPPAAVAQYF. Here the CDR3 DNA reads TGTGCCAGCAGCCCCCCTGCCGCTGTCGCGCAGTATTTT.

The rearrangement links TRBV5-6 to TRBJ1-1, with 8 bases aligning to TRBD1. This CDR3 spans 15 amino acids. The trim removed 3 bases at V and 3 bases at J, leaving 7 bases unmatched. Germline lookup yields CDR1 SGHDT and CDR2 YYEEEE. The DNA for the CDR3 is TGTGCCAGCAGCTGGGGGACAGGAAGGGACACTGAAGCTTTCTTT. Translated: CASSWGTGRDTEAFF.

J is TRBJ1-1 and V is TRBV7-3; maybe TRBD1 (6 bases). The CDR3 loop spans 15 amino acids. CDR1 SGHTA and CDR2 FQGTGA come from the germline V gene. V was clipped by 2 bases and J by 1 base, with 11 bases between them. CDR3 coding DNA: TGTGCCAGCAGCTTAGGCGGACAGCCGAACACTGAAGCTTTCTTT. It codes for CASSLGGQPNTEAFF.

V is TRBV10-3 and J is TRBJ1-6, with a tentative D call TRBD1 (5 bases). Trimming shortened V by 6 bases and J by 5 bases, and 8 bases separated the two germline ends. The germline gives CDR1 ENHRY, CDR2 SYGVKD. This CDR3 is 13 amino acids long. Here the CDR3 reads CAIRKQDNSPLHF. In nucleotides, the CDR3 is TGTGCCATCAGGAAACAGGATAATTCACCCCTCCACTTT.

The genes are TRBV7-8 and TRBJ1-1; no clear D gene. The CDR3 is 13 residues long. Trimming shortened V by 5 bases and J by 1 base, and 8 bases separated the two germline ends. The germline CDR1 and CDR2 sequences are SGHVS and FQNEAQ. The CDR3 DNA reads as TGTGCCAGCAGCGTATTTGAGAACACTGAAGCTTTCTTT. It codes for CASSVFENTEAFF.